This TCR beta chain stems from a study of blood T cell repertoires in COVID-19. TCRdb's table, derived via immunoSEQ multiplex PCR, lists solely in-frame clones and lacks some. The sample lists roughly 210,000 clones; roughly nine tenths were seen once. The sequence derives from a man in his 70s with acute or convalescent COVID-19. Sequenced material: peripheral blood.

CDR3 in amino acids: CASSPRGNNEQFF. Written as DNA, the CDR3 is TGTGCCAGCAGCCCCAGGGGCAACAATGAGCAGTTCTTC. This rearrangement joins TRBV21-1 to TRBJ2-1; TRBD1, as called in the table, went unchecked against the DNA. TRBV21-1 is annotated as a pseudogene. The CDR3 sequence is 13 residues long.